The rows below give T cell receptor beta chains drawn from one sample of a study of T cell responses to AZD1222 COVID-19 vaccine. Method: immunoSEQ multiplex PCR; TCRdb's copy keeps in-frame clones and lacks some. The table includes around 150,000 clones, about 90% detected once. The starting material was peripheral blood, obtained 28 days after the second AZD1222 dose. Receptors originate from an adult who received the AZD1222 COVID-19 vaccine. The CDR3 runs from the conserved cysteine through the conserved F or W. The D gene is left open where the match is weak. The size of a clone is reported for some rows only, either as once, few or many, or as a class for expanded clones.

len,j_gene,v_gene,abundance,d_gene,CDR3aa,CDR3nt
13,TRBJ2-5,TRBV11-1,.,.,CASSLAHRETQYF,TGTGCCAGCAGCTTAGCTCACCGAGAGACCCAGTACTTC
14,TRBJ1-1,TRBV7-2,.,.,CASSLDLKVTEAFF,TGTGCCAGCAGCTTAGACCTTAAGGTCACTGAAGCTTTCTTT
17,TRBJ2-2,TRBV24-1,.,.,CATSETLDGINTGELFF,TGTGCCACCAGTGAAACCCTCGACGGAATTAACACCGGGGAGCTGTTTTTT
18,TRBJ2-5,TRBV7-3,.,TRBD1,CASSPAPAGQGYQETQYF,TGTGCCAGCAGCCCAGCACCAGCGGGACAGGGATACCAAGAGACCCAGTACTTC
15,TRBJ1-4,TRBV7-3,.,.,CASSSTGMANEKLFF,TGTGCCAGCAGCTCAACAGGGATGGCAAATGAAAAACTGTTTTTT
13,TRBJ1-2,TRBV19,.,.,CAGTSDGVYGYTF,TGTGCCGGCACCTCGGACGGTGTCTATGGCTACACCTTC
15,TRBJ2-3,TRBV6-5,.,.,CASSYKGASTDTQYF,TGTGCCAGCAGTTATAAGGGAGCTAGCACAGATACGCAGTATTTT
15,TRBJ1-5,TRBV6-5,.,.,CASSYPQGSNQPQHF,TGTGCCAGCAGTTACCCGCAGGGGTCGAATCAGCCCCAGCATTTT
16,TRBJ1-5,TRBV6-6,once,.,CASSGAEYYSNQPQHF,TGTGCCAGCAGTGGGGCAGAGTATTATAGCAATCAGCCCCAGCATTTT
13,TRBJ1-2,TRBV12-3/TRBV12-4,few,.,CASTGQPDYGYTF,TGTGCCAGCACCGGACAGCCAGACTATGGCTACACCTTC
17,TRBJ1-3,TRBV7-2,.,.,CASSSDPRGSYGNTIYF,TGTGCCAGCAGCTCCGATCCCAGGGGCAGCTATGGAAACACCATATATTTT
12,TRBJ1-3,TRBV7-9,.,.,CASSSDANTIYF,TGTGCCAGCAGCTCAGATGCAAACACCATATATTTT
17,TRBJ2-2,TRBV3-1/TRBV3-2,.,.,CASSQDFGLMNTGELFF,TGTGCCAGCAGCCAAGATTTTGGGCTTATGAACACCGGGGAGCTGTTTTTT
17,TRBJ2-1,TRBV7-3,.,TRBD2,CASSLTSGGSSYNEQFF,TGTGCCAGCAGCTTAACTAGCGGGGGGAGCTCCTACAATGAGCAGTTCTTC
16,TRBJ2-3,TRBV11-2,once,.,CASSPGGRRWTDTQYF,TGTGCCAGCAGCCCCGGTGGCCGACGTTGGACAGATACGCAGTATTTT
18,TRBJ1-5,TRBV4-3,few,TRBD1,CASSQDVETGWTNQPQHF,TGCGCCAGCAGCCAAGATGTCGAGACAGGGTGGACCAATCAGCCCCAGCATTTT
14,TRBJ1-6,TRBV7-3,.,.,CASSLGTYNSPLHF,TGTGCCAGCAGCTTAGGGACCTATAATTCACCCCTCCACTTT
11,TRBJ2-7,TRBV28,.,.,CASSSVFEQYF,TGTGCCAGCAGTTCGGTGTTCGAGCAGTACTTC
15,TRBJ2-2,TRBV6-5,.,TRBD1,CASSRDRERTGELFF,TGTGCCAGCAGTAGGGACAGGGAAAGAACCGGGGAGCTGTTTTTT
16,TRBJ2-1,TRBV2,.,TRBD2,CASSSSGGRSYNEQFF,TGTGCCAGCAGCTCTAGCGGGGGCCGTTCCTACAATGAGCAGTTCTTC
13,TRBJ1-4,TRBV10-3,.,.,CAISGRLNEKLFF,TGTGCCATCAGTGGGCGGTTAAATGAAAAACTGTTTTTT
12,TRBJ2-7,TRBV7-9,.,.,CASSIGEAEQYF,TGTGCCAGCAGCATAGGGGAGGCCGAGCAGTACTTC
15,TRBJ2-7,TRBV29-1,.,TRBD1,CSVEDQRQGTHEQYF,TGCAGCGTTGAAGATCAGCGACAGGGCACCCACGAGCAGTACTTC
14,TRBJ2-4,TRBV5-1,.,.,CASSLAGGENIQYF,TGCGCCAGCAGCTTGGCCGGCGGAGAAAACATTCAGTACTTC
16,TRBJ1-5,TRBV28,.,.,CASSFRQKTSNQPQHF,TGTGCCAGCAGTTTCCGACAGAAAACTAGCAATCAGCCCCAGCATTTT
13,TRBJ1-6,TRBV2,.,.,CASQLRGNSPLHF,TGTGCCAGCCAGCTCAGGGGAAATTCACCCCTCCACTTT
12,TRBJ2-1,TRBV15,.,.,CATSRDHNEQFF,TGTGCCACCAGCAGAGACCACAATGAGCAGTTCTTC
15,TRBJ1-6,TRBV9,.,TRBD1,CASSGTGDHNSPLHF,TGTGCCAGCAGTGGAACAGGGGACCATAATTCACCCCTCCACTTT
13,TRBJ1-4,TRBV12-3/TRBV12-4,.,.,CASSLNANEKLFF,TGTGCCAGCAGTCTGAATGCTAATGAAAAACTGTTTTTT
15,TRBJ1-2,TRBV3-1/TRBV3-2,.,TRBD1,CASSRQGNSAYGYTF,TGTGCCAGCAGCCGACAGGGGAATTCGGCCTATGGCTACACCTTC
15,TRBJ1-3,TRBV5-6,.,.,CASSLVEGAGNTIYF,TGTGCCAGCAGCTTGGTAGAAGGGGCTGGAAACACCATATATTTT
15,TRBJ2-1,TRBV9,.,.,CASSVAGGGLAEQFF,TGTGCCAGCAGCGTAGCAGGAGGGGGGCTCGCGGAGCAGTTCTTC
18,TRBJ2-4,TRBV7-9,.,TRBD1,CASSFSGQGIRTKNIQYF,TGTGCCAGCAGCTTCTCGGGACAGGGGATTAGGACCAAAAACATTCAGTACTTC
16,TRBJ1-2,TRBV4-2,.,.,CASSQDPGQFLYGYTF,TGTGCCAGCAGCCAAGATCCCGGACAGTTTCTCTATGGCTACACCTTC
12,TRBJ2-3,TRBV14,.,.,CASSPRGDTQYF,TGTGCCAGCAGCCCGAGGGGTGATACGCAGTATTTT
14,TRBJ1-4,TRBV18,.,.,CASSPRREGVKLFF,TGTGCCAGCTCACCTAGACGCGAAGGGGTAAAACTGTTTTTT
15,TRBJ1-4,TRBV5-1,.,.,CASSLGGMPNEKLFF,TGCGCCAGCAGCTTGGGGGGGATGCCTAATGAAAAACTGTTTTTT
14,TRBJ1-5,TRBV18,.,.,CASSPQSSNQPQHF,TGTGCCAGCTCACCTCAGAGTAGCAATCAGCCCCAGCATTTT
12,TRBJ2-1,TRBV3-1/TRBV3-2,.,.,CASSLTHNEQFF,TGTGCCAGCAGTCTGACACACAATGAGCAGTTCTTC
14,TRBJ2-7,TRBV6-5,.,.,CASRRGLGFYEQYF,TGTGCCAGCAGGAGGGGACTCGGGTTCTACGAGCAGTACTTC
15,TRBJ2-3,TRBV4-3,few,.,CASSQGSDFTDTQYF,TGCGCCAGCAGCCAAGGAAGCGACTTCACAGATACGCAGTATTTT
15,TRBJ2-3,TRBV28,.,TRBD1,CASNRGTDVTDTQYF,TGTGCCAGCAACAGAGGGACAGATGTCACAGATACGCAGTATTTT
16,TRBJ2-1,TRBV24-1,.,.,CATSDRTIFSYNEQFF,TGTGCCACCAGTGATCGGACTATCTTCTCCTACAATGAGCAGTTCTTC
16,TRBJ2-3,TRBV7-9,.,TRBD1,CASSSGQGESTDTQYF,TGTGCCAGCAGCTCTGGACAGGGGGAAAGCACAGATACGCAGTATTTT
15,TRBJ1-3,TRBV6-1,.,.,CASSEGADRGNTIYF,TGTGCCAGCAGTGAAGGGGCGGATCGTGGGAACACCATATATTTT
15,TRBJ2-3,TRBV10-3,.,TRBD2,CATWREGLNTDTQYF,TGTGCCACCTGGCGGGAGGGCCTAAACACAGATACGCAGTATTTT
13,TRBJ2-3,TRBV27,.,.,CASSVPTGSPQYF,TGTGCCAGCAGTGTCCCCACAGGGTCTCCGCAGTATTTT
15,TRBJ1-4,TRBV7-9,.,.,CASSFYSGTGEKLFF,TGTGCCAGCAGCTTCTATTCAGGGACTGGTGAAAAACTGTTTTTT
12,TRBJ1-1,TRBV6-5,.,.,CASRKGGTEAFF,TGTGCCAGCAGAAAGGGTGGGACTGAAGCTTTCTTT